This passage covers 7 T cell receptor beta chains from one sample sequenced in a study of CD8 T cells in ankylosing spondylitis. Study observations and caveats: About 8 highly homologous variants made up a TCR beta motif, and this motif appeared characteristic of ankylosing spondylitis blood.

These receptors' targets are unknown. TCRdb ran MiXCR on the 5' RACE reads and lists one entry per CDR3 protein. Of roughly 450,000 distinct CDR3 sequences in the sample, 25% to 30% were seen once. The sequenced sample was blood, either unsorted or a sorted T cell fraction (not recorded which). These receptors all come from a male donor with ankylosing spondylitis.

This chain connects TRBV7-2 to TRBJ2-2; D gene ambiguous. The germline gives CDR1 SGHTA, CDR2 FQGNSA. V shed 8 bases and J shed 0 bases, with 7 bases lying between them. The CDR3 consists of 13 residues. The CDR3 protein is CASPLPNTGELFF. In nucleotides, the CDR3 is TGTGCCAGCCCCCTACCGAACACCGGGGAGCTGTTTTTT. Variable domain in full (rest from reference TRBV7-2 and TRBJ2-2): GAGVSQSPSNKVTEKGKDVELRCDPISGHTALYWYRQSLGQGLEFLIYFQGNSAPDKSGLPSDRFSAERTGGSVSTLTIQRTQQEDSAVYLCASPLPNTGELFFGEGSRLTVL.

V usage is TRBV2 and J usage is TRBJ2-3; 11 bases line up with TRBD2. Germline trimming cut 1 base from V and 3 bases from J; bases unmatched to any gene: 3. CDR1 and CDR2 from the germline V gene are SNHLY and FYNNEI. The CDR3 is made up of 16 amino acids. The CDR3 reads CASSEVAGGPTDTQYF. In DNA form, the CDR3 reads TGTGCCAGCAGTGAAGTAGCGGGAGGGCCGACAGATACGCAGTATTTT. Complete variable domain (other parts from reference TRBV2 and TRBJ2-3): EPEVTQTPSHQVTQMGQEVILRCVPISNHLYFYWYRQILGQKVEFLVSFYNNEISEKSEIFDDQFSVERPDGSNFTLKIRSTKLEDSAMYFCASSEVAGGPTDTQYFGPGTRLTVL.

The chain joins TRBV7-2 to TRBJ2-1; the D gene is possibly TRBD2 (6 bases). Germline V gene data show CDR1 as SGHTA and CDR2 as FQGNSA. The CDR3 is made up of 14 amino acids. The V gene lost 2 bases and the J gene lost 5 bases, with 10 bases spanning the gap. CDR3 loop: CASSLREFNNEQFF. In DNA form, the CDR3 reads TGTGCCAGCAGCTTACGGGAGTTCAACAATGAGCAGTTCTTC.

This clonotype was seen more than once but under ten times. V and J are TRBV29-1 and TRBJ2-7; no reliable D call. CDR1 and CDR2 from the germline V gene are SQVTM and ANQGSEA. The CDR3 is made up of 10 amino acids. Here the CDR3 reads CSVVFYEQYF. CDR3 bases: TGCAGTGTAGTGTTCTACGAGCAGTACTTC.

This clonotype was counted between two and nine times. V is TRBV7-9 and J is TRBJ1-2; 7 bases fit TRBD1. CDR1 is SEHNR and CDR2 is FQNEAQ in the germline V gene (reference sequence). The CDR3 contains 13 residues. Trimming removed 4 bases from V and 6 bases from J; junction bases left unmatched: 5. The CDR3 reads CASSSTGRHGYTF. The CDR3 DNA is TGTGCCAGCAGCTCGACAGGGAGGCATGGCTACACCTTC.

This clonotype came up a few times. This chain links TRBV20-1 with TRBJ1-5, with D maybe TRBD1 (6 bases). V lost 4 bases and J 4 bases, leaving 11 bases between the germline ends. The CDR3 extends over 13 amino acids. Germline CDR1 and CDR2: DFQATT and SNEGSKA (reference sequence). The CDR3 nucleotides read TGCAGTGCTACCGGGACACTTAATCAGCCCCAGCATTTT. Translation gives CSATGTLNQPQHF.

This clonotype was seen a handful of times. This rearrangement joins TRBV10-2 to TRBJ1-3, with a weak D call TRBD1 (5 bases). Germline values: CDR1 WSHSY, CDR2 SAAADI. Trimming took 7 bases from V and 1 from J, leaving 11 bases between them. The length of the CDR3 is 14 residues. CDR3 loop: CASTDRGSGNTIYF. CDR3 in DNA: TGCGCCAGCACCGATCGGGGGTCTGGAAACACCATATATTTT.